This paragraph reports one T cell receptor (beta chain). The antigen is undetermined. The sample is drawn from a study of T cell repertoires in cytomegalovirus infection. Study summary: Alongside well-studied HLA-B-restricted CMV epitopes, recently identified HLA-C-restricted CMV epitopes were also used. Through public TCR beta signatures, both CMV infection and matching HLA type were indicated. Findings and caveats of the study: The response measured ex vivo was dominated by TCR beta clonotypes (HLA-C-restricted and CMV-specific).

A single record per CDR3 protein comes from TCRdb applying MiXCR to the reads. The profile covers a few hundred thousand distinct CDR3 sequences, with around two fifths appearing a single time and about half taken by the ten largest. The sample in question was cultured PBMCs, obtained from culture after CMV antigen stimulation. This TCR derives from a human donor in good health (CMV status not recorded). Some clones in this sample may be carry-over from other donors' samples.

CDR3: CASSLELHSPLHF. The CDR3 DNA is TGCGCCAGCAGCTTGGAATTGCATTCACCCCTCCACTTT. The chain carries TRBV5-1 and TRBJ1-6; no clear D. Trimming removed 0 bases at V and 8 bases at J, with 6 bases between. Germline V lookup: CDR1 SGHRS, CDR2 YFSETQ. The CDR3 contains 13 residues.